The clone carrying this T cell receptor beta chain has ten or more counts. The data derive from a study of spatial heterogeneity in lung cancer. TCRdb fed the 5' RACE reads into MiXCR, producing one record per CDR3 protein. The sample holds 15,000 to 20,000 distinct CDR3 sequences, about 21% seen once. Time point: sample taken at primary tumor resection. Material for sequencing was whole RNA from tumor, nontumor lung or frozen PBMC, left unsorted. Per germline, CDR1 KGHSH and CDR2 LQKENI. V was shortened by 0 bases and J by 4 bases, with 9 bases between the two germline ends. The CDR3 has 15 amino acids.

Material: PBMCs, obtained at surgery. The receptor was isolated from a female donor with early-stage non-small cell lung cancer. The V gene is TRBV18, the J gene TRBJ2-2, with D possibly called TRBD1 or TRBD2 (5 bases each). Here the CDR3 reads CASSPPSGRTGELFF. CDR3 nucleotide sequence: TGTGCCAGCTCACCACCGTCGGGGCGCACCGGGGAGCTGTTTTTT.